This T cell receptor (beta chain) appears in the sequencing data of a study of breast tumors, draining lymph nodes, adjacent tissues. TCRdb reprocessed the multiplex PCR reads via MiXCR and lists one record per CDR3 protein. The sample lists fewer than 300,000 distinct CDR3 sequences; roughly 32% were seen once. Axillary draining lymph nodes of breast cancer patients supplied the node samples. This clonotype has at least ten counts. The antigen is undetermined. The CDR3 sequence is 15 residues long. Trimming left V 2 bases short and J 6 bases short, with 14 bases between. Study-level points and caveats: Tumor repertoires ranked between lymph nodes and nontumor tissue in diversity, with V and J gene preferences. Data fit most tumor T cells coming from lymph node, expanding in tumor.

The specimen sequenced was axillary lymph node tissue. V is TRBV12-3 or TRBV12-4 and J is TRBJ1-5; tentative D call: TRBD1 (6 bases). The TCR was taken from a female donor with breast cancer. Some clones in this sample may be carry-over from other donors' samples. CDR3 in amino acids: CASSLMSRGGQPQHF. CDR3 in DNA: TGTGCCAGCAGTTTAATGTCCAGGGGTGGTCAGCCCCAGCATTTT.